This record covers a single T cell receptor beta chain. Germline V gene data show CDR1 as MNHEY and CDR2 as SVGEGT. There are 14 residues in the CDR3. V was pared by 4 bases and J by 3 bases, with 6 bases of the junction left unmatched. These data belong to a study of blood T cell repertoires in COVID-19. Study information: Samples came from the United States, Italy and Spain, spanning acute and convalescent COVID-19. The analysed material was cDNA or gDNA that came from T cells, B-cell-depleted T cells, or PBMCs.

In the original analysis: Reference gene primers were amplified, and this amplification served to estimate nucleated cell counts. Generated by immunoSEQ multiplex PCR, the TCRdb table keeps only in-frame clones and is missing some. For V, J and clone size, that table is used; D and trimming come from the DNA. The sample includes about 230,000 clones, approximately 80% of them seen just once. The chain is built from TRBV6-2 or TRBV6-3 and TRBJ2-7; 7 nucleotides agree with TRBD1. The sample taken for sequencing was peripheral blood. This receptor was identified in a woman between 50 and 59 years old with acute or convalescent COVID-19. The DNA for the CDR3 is TGTGCCAGCAGTTCCCGGACAGGAAACTACGAGCAGTACTTC. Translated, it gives CASSSRTGNYEQYF.